The 20 T cell receptor beta chains given below trace back to one sample, sequenced in a study of T cells in Graves' hyperthyroidism and ophthalmopathy. Amplification of TCR beta CDR3 regions used RNA as the template. First-round RT-PCR of the TCR CDR3 relied on the HTBI primer set. TCRdb called the multiplex PCR reads again in MiXCR, with one record for every CDR3 protein. The sample includes 650,000 to 850,000 distinct CDR3 sequences, 18% of them seen just once. Material: blood. Every receptor here comes from a woman aged 45-65 years with Graves' hyperthyroidism that later progressed to Graves' ophthalmopathy.

CDR3 nucleotide sequence: TGTGCCAGCAGTTTATTGGCTAGCGGCCCCTACAATGAGCAGTTCTTC. The encoded protein is CASSLLASGPYNEQFF. The J gene is TRBJ2-1, the V gene TRBV27; 7 positions match TRBD2. The length of the CDR3 is 16 residues. V lost 1 base to trimming and J lost 2 bases; unmatched junction nucleotides: 5. Germline V gene data show CDR1 as MNHEY and CDR2 as SMNVEV (reference sequence).

V is TRBV11-3 and J is TRBJ1-1, with D perhaps matching TRBD1 (5 bases). The V end lost 5 bases, the J end lost 0 bases, and 13 bases lay between the germline ends. Per the germline V gene, CDR1 is SGHNT and CDR2 is YENEEA. This CDR3 spans 15 amino acids. The CDR3 DNA is TGTGCCAGCAGCGTAGGCGGGGCGGTGAACACTGAAGCTTTCTTT. Translated: CASSVGGAVNTEAFF.

This clonotype was seen only a few times. The CDR3: CASSIAGTEAFF. The CDR3 DNA reads TGTGCCAGTAGTATAGCGGGAACTGAAGCTTTCTTT. The V call is TRBV19, the J call TRBJ1-1, with unresolved D. Trimming stripped 1 base from V and 5 bases from J, with 5 bases between. Germline V gives CDR1 LNHDA, CDR2 SQIVND (reference sequence). CDR3 length: 12 amino acids. Combining the CDR3 with reference TRBV19 and TRBJ1-1 gives the whole variable domain DGGITQSPKYLFRKEGQNVTLSCEQNLNHDAMYWYRQDPGQGLRLIYYSQIVNDFQKGDIAEGYSVSREKKESFPLTVTSAQKNPTAFYLCASSIAGTEAFFGQGTRLTVV.

This clonotype occurred many times. The chain couples TRBV11-2 to TRBJ2-5; D is unresolved. Looked up from germline, CDR1 is SGHAT and CDR2 is FQNNGV. This CDR3 comprises 13 residues. Trimming shortened V by 4 bases and J by 0 bases, and 6 bases separated the two germline ends. For the CDR3, the DNA is TGTGCCAGCAGCTCCTACTACCAAGAGACCCAGTACTTC. It encodes CASSSYYQETQYF.

The rearrangement links TRBV9 to TRBJ1-2; D gene ambiguous. The CDR3 totals 15 residues. Germline V gene data show CDR1 as SGDLS and CDR2 as YYNGEE. V lost 3 bases, J lost 1 base, and 13 bases lay in between. As DNA, the CDR3 is TGTGCCAGCAGCGGAGATTACATCCTTAACTATGGCTACACCTTC. It yields the protein CASSGDYILNYGYTF. The variable domain in full, completed from reference TRBV9 and TRBJ1-2, reads DSGVTQTPKHLITATGQRVTLRCSPRSGDLSVYWYQQSLDQGLQFLIQYYNGEERAKGNILERFSAQQFPDLHSELNLSSLELGDSALYFCASSGDYILNYGYTFGSGTRLTVV.

This clonotype has ten or more counts. CDR3 sequence: CASSAGGNTGELFF. CDR3 nucleotides: TGTGCCAGCAGCGCAGGGGGCAACACCGGGGAGCTGTTTTTT. The chain carries TRBV11-3 and TRBJ2-2; 8 nucleotides match TRBD1. Trimming cost V 5 bases and J 2 bases; bases outside gene matches: 1. This CDR3 has 14 amino acids. CDR1 SGHNT and CDR2 YENEEA come from the germline V gene.

This clonotype was counted ten times or more. The chain has TRBV27 and TRBJ2-1, with 11 bases fitting TRBD2. This CDR3 contains 13 residues. Trimming took 7 bases from V and 6 from J; bases not matched to a gene: 2. Germline CDR1 is MNHEY and CDR2 is SMNVEV (reference sequence). The CDR3 region has the DNA TGTGCCAGCAAGGGACTAGCGGCCAATGAGCAGTTCTTC. Protein: CASKGLAANEQFF.

In this sample, this clonotype turned up many times. The rearrangement joins TRBV20-1 to TRBJ1-2; 9 bases fit TRBD1. The CDR3 contains 14 residues. After removal of 3 bases from V and 3 bases from J, the junction contained 5 bases not matched to a gene. Looked up from germline, CDR1 is DFQATT and CDR2 is SNEGSKA (reference sequence). The CDR3: CSARGDREDYGYTF. For the CDR3, the DNA is TGCAGTGCTAGGGGGGACAGGGAGGACTATGGCTACACCTTC.

This chain uses TRBV12-3 or TRBV12-4 with TRBJ1-1, with D uncertain. V lost 6 bases and J lost 1, with 12 bases in between. The CDR3 covers 14 residues. The CDR3 sequence: CASSSPVTNTEAFF. The CDR3 DNA sequence: TGTGCCAGCAGCAGCCCGGTGACGAACACTGAAGCTTTCTTT.

This chain joins TRBV7-3 and TRBJ2-5; 11 nucleotides agree with TRBD2. The CDR3 sequence is 19 residues long. Germline V gene sequence: CDR1 SGHTA, CDR2 FQGTGA. V gave up 5 bases and J gave up 3 bases; unmatched junction bases: 17. The CDR3 region is CASSHGLAGGARREETQYF. CDR3 nucleotide sequence: TGTGCCAGCAGCCATGGACTAGCGGGCGGAGCCCGGAGGGAAGAGACCCAGTACTTC.

This clonotype was counted at least ten times. The V call is TRBV3-1, the J call TRBJ2-7, with 7 bases identical to TRBD1. The CDR3 is 15 residues long. Per germline, CDR1 LGHDT and CDR2 YNNKEL (reference sequence). V shed 4 bases and J 2 bases; nucleotides not matched to a gene: 8. The CDR3 DNA is TGTGCCAGCAGCCCAGTCGGGACAGCAGCCTACGAGCAGTACTTC. It codes for CASSPVGTAAYEQYF.

The CDR3 here is CASSLSLQGNEKLFF. The CDR3 DNA follows: TGTGCCAGCAGCTTAAGCCTACAGGGGAATGAAAAACTGTTTTTT. V is TRBV7-9 and J is TRBJ1-4; 7 bases map to TRBD1. CDR3 length equals 15 residues. Germline V gene lookup returns CDR1 SEHNR and CDR2 FQNEAQ (reference sequence). Trimming removed 2 bases from V and 5 bases from J; junction bases left unmatched: 5.

V usage is TRBV20-1 and J usage is TRBJ1-2, with D possibly being TRBD1 (6 bases). V lost 3 bases, J lost 6 bases, and 23 bases lay in between. CDR3 size: 16 residues. Germline V CDR1 and CDR2: DFQATT, SNEGSKA (reference sequence). CDR3 nucleotides: TGCAGTGCTAGTCCCACGACAGCGAGGGGGTTGGATGGCTACACCTTC. Residues: CSASPTTARGLDGYTF.

This chain joins TRBV12-3 or TRBV12-4 and TRBJ1-6; D is perhaps TRBD1 (5 bases). The germline V and J ends were trimmed by 2 bases and 8 bases, with 10 bases remaining between them. The length of the CDR3 is 14 residues. CDR3 in DNA: TGTGCCAGCAGTTTATTATTAGGGGATTCACCCCTCCACTTT. Its translation: CASSLLLGDSPLHF.

The chain couples TRBV6-9 to TRBJ1-3; D is possibly TRBD1 (5 bases). Germline CDR1 MNHGY, CDR2 SVAAGI. V dropped 3 bases and J dropped 0 bases, with 15 bases sitting between them. The CDR3 is made up of 17 amino acids. The CDR3 here is CASSYGAGKVSGNTIYF. For the CDR3, the DNA is TGTGCCAGCAGTTACGGGGCCGGCAAAGTCTCTGGAAACACCATATATTTT.

The genes are TRBV5-6 and TRBJ1-3; 7 bases map to TRBD1. The V and J ends lost 2 bases and 0 bases, in that order; junction bases with no gene match: 8. Germline CDR1 SGHDT, CDR2 YYEEEE. This CDR3 region has 17 residues. CDR3 nucleotides: TGTGCCAGCAGCTTCCTACGACAGGGAACCTCTGGAAACACCATATATTTT. Protein product: CASSFLRQGTSGNTIYF.

This clonotype has at least ten counts. The CDR3 sequence is CASSQDARGSYEQYF. Written as DNA, the CDR3 is TGTGCCAGCAGCCAAGATGCACGGGGCTCCTACGAGCAGTACTTC. This chain links TRBV3-1 with TRBJ2-7; possible D gene TRBD2, 5 bases. CDR3 length: 15 amino acids. Per the germline V gene, CDR1 is LGHDT and CDR2 is YNNKEL (reference sequence). The V and J ends lost 0 bases and 0 bases respectively, with 9 bases between them.

At least ten counts were recorded for this clonotype. The rearrangement links TRBV6-1 to TRBJ2-3; 7 positions agree with TRBD1. In germline, CDR1 is MNHNS, CDR2 SASEGT. V lost 6 bases and J lost 5; bases outside the gene matches: 11. The CDR3 has 15 residues. The CDR3 DNA is TGTGCCAGCAGCCCCGGGACAGCCGTTGGAGATACGCAGTATTTT. Translation: CASSPGTAVGDTQYF.

The sample holds many counts of this clonotype. This sequence joins TRBV3-1 and TRBJ1-2; no clear D gene. V lost 1 base to trimming and J lost 1 base, with 7 bases between them. Germline V gene lookup returns CDR1 LGHDT and CDR2 YNNKEL (reference sequence). The CDR3 has 14 residues. In nucleotides, the CDR3 is TGTGCCAGCAGCCAAGGGCCGAATAACTATGGCTACACCTTC. It codes for CASSQGPNNYGYTF.

The chain combines TRBV19 with TRBJ1-2; D call uncertain. CDR3 length: 14 amino acids. Per the germline V gene, CDR1 is LNHDA and CDR2 is SQIVND (reference sequence). Trimming took 6 bases from V and 8 from J, leaving 19 bases between them. The CDR3 nucleotides read TGTGCCAGTAGACCCCGGGGTCTTGTATACGGCTACACCTTC. Residues: CASRPRGLVYGYTF.